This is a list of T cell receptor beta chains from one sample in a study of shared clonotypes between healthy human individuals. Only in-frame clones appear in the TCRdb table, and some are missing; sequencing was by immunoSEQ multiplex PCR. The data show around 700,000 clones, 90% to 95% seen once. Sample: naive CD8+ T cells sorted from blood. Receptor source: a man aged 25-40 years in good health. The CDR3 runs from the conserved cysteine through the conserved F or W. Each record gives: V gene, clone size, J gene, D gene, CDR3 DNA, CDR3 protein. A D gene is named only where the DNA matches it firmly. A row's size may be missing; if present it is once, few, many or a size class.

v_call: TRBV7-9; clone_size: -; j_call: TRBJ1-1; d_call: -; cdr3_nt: TGTGCCAGCAGCTTGGGGCCAGGGTCTAACACTGAAGCTTTCTTT; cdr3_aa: CASSLGPGSNTEAFF
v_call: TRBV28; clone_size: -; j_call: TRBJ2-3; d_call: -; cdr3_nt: TGTGCCAGCAGTTTAACGGGGGACACAGATACGCAGTATTTT; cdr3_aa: CASSLTGDTDTQYF
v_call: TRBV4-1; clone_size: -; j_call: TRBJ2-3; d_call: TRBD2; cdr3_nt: TGCGCCAGCAGCCAGCGAGGGGCAGCGGGAGATCGCGGAGATACGCAGTATTTT; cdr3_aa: CASSQRGAAGDRGDTQYF
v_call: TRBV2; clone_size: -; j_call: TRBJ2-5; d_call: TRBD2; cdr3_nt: TGTGCCAGCAGCGGGAGGGCTGAGACCCAGTACTTC; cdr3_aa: CASSGRAETQYF
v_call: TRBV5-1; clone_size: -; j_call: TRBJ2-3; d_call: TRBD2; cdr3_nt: TGCGCCAGCACCTTAGTGAGCGGGAGGGATGCGCAGTATTTT; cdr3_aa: CASTLVSGRDAQYF
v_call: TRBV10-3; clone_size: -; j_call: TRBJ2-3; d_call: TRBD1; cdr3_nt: TGTGCCATCCGGCCCGGGACAGGGACAGATACGCAGTATTTT; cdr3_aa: CAIRPGTGTDTQYF
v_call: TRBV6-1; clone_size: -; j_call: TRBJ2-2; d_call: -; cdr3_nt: TGTGCCAGCAGTGACTACAACACCGGGGAGCTGTTTTTT; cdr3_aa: CASSDYNTGELFF
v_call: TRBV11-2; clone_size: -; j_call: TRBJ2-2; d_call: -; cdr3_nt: TGTGCCAGCAGGAGAGGGCGTACGAATGGCGGGGAGCTGTTTTTT; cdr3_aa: CASRRGRTNGGELFF
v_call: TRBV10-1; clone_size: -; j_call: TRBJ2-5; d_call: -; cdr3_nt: TGCGCCAGCAGCCCGGACAGCCAAGAGACCCAGTACTTC; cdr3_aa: CASSPDSQETQYF
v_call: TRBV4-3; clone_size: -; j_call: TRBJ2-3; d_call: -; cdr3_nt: TGCGCCAGCAGCCAAGATAGAACAGGGCAAGATACGCAGTATTTT; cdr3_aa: CASSQDRTGQDTQYF
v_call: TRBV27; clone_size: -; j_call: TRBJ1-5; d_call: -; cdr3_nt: TGTGCCAGCAGTTTAAATTGGGGGTCATCGCCCCAGCATTTT; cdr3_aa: CASSLNWGSSPQHF
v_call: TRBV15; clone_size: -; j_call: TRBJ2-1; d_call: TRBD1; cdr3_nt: TGTGCCACCAGCAGAGATGCCTGGACAGGGGTCGACAATGAGCAGTTCTTC; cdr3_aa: CATSRDAWTGVDNEQFF
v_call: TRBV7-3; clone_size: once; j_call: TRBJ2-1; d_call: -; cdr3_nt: TGTGCCAGCAGCTCCCCTGAAGGGGTCCTTGGCGATGAGCAGTTCTTC; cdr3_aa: CASSSPEGVLGDEQFF
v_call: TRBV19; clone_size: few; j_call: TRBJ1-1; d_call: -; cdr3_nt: TGTGCCAGTATTCAGCCCGGCACTGAAGCTTTCTTT; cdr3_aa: CASIQPGTEAFF
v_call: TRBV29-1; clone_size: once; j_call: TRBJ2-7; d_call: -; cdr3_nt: TGCAGCGTGACGGAGGAGGTTTCCTACGAGCAGTACTTC; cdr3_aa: CSVTEEVSYEQYF
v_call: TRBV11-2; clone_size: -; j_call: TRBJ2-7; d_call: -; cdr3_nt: TGTGCCAGCAGCTTAGATTCCCCCCTACAGGGTGAACTGACCTACGAGCAGTACTTC; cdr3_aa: CASSLDSPLQGELTYEQYF
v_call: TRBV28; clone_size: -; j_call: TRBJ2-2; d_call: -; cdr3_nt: TGTGCCAGCAGGATAGGCCCAGGCGGGGAGCTGTTTTTT; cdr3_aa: CASRIGPGGELFF
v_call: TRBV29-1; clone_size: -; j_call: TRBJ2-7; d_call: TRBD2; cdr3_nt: TGCAGCGGAGGGAGGGGCGCGGGAGGTGCCTACGAGCAGTACTTC; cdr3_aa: CSGGRGAGGAYEQYF
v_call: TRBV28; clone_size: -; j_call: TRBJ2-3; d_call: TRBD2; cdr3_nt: TGTGCCAGCAAAGGGAGGGCCACAGATACGCAGTATTTT; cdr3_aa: CASKGRATDTQYF
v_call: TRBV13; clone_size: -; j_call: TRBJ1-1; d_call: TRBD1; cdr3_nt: TGTGCCAGCAGTCTCGGACAGGGGAGGACTGAAGCTTTCTTT; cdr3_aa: CASSLGQGRTEAFF
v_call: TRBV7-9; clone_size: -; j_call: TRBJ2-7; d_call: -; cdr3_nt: TGTGCCAGCAGCTTAGGGTCACTTGTTGCTGGGGAGCAGTACTTC; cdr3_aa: CASSLGSLVAGEQYF
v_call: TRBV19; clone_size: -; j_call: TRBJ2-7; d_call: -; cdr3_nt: TGTGCCAGTAGTATAATGGGGGGCCGAAGTTCCTACGAGCAGTACTTC; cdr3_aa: CASSIMGGRSSYEQYF
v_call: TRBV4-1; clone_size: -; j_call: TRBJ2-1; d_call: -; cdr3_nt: TGCGCCAGCAGCCAATCGGGGGCGAGAGCGGCCTCCTACAATGAGCAGTTCTTC; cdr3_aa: CASSQSGARAASYNEQFF
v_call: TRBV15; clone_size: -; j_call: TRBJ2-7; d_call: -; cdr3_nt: TGTGCCACCAGCACCAGGGGGGGGTCGGACGAGCAGTACTTC; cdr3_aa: CATSTRGGSDEQYF
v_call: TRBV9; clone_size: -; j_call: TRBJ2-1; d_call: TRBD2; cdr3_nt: TGTGCCAGCAGCGTAGGAAAGGGGAGGGCCGTCAATGAGCAGTTCTTC; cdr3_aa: CASSVGKGRAVNEQFF
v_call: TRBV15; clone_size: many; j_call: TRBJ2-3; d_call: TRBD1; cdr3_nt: TGTGCCACCAGCAGGGACAGGGGGCATGGAGATACGCAGTATTTT; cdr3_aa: CATSRDRGHGDTQYF
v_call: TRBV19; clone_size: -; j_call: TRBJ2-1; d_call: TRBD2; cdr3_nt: TGTGCCAGTACTTCACTAGCGGGAGGGCCAGTTGGTGAGCAGTTCTTC; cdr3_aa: CASTSLAGGPVGEQFF
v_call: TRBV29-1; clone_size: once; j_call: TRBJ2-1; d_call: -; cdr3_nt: TGCAGCGTTGAAGCAGGCCGAGAATTGTACAATGAGCAGTTCTTC; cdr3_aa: CSVEAGRELYNEQFF
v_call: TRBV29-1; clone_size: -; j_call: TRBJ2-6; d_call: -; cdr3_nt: TGCAGCGTTGTGCACCCGGGACGGCCATCTGGGGCCAACGTCCTGACTTTC; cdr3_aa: CSVVHPGRPSGANVLTF
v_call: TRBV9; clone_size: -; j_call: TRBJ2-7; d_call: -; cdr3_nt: TGTGCCAGCAGCGTAGCTTCGACAGCGCTGAGGTCCGAGCAGTACTTC; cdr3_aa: CASSVASTALRSEQYF
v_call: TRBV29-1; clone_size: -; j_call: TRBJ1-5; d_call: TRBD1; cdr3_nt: TGCAGCGTTGAACGGGACAGGAAAAACAATCAGCCCCAGCATTTT; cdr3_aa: CSVERDRKNNQPQHF
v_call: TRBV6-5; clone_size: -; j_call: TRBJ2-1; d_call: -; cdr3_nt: TGTGCCAGCAGTTCCAGGGCCCTCGCCTCCTACAATGAGCAGTTCTTC; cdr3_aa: CASSSRALASYNEQFF